Listed here are 32 T cell receptor beta chains from one sample, sequenced in a study of naive and memory T cell subsets. These TCRs are of unknown antigen specificity. Study-level results: Naive repertoires, especially CD8, held a few larger clonotypes, possibly memory cells re-expressing CD45RA.

The beta constant-region primer was an equimolar mix of two oligonucleotides covering TRBC1 and TRBC2. The ligated cDNA underwent four PCR rounds using SP2 and nested alpha and beta constant-region primers. TCRdb reprocessed the UMI-ligation and nested PCR reads with MiXCR, giving one entry per CDR3 protein. In the table there are some 110,000 distinct CDR3 sequences, approximately 15% of which are singletons. The sample taken for sequencing was naive CD8+ T cells from blood. Source of these receptors: a human donor in good health.

This clonotype came up once. A read error may explain this, as a much larger clone is one base away. V and J are TRBV19 and TRBJ1-2, with 9 bases fitting TRBD1. CDR3 length: 14 residues. The germline CDR1 and CDR2 sequences are LNHDA and SQIVND (reference sequence). In DNA form, the CDR3 reads TGTGCCAGTAGTATCGAACAGGGGGCGCATGGCTACAACTTC. Protein: CASSIEQGAHGYNF.

There are a few counts of this clonotype. This chain connects TRBV7-9 to TRBJ1-1; TRBD1 might be the D (6 bases). The length of the CDR3 is 15 residues. V lost 5 bases and J lost 1, with 14 bases in between. Per germline, CDR1 SEHNR and CDR2 FQNEAQ (reference sequence). This chain's CDR3 is CASSTQQGPNTEAFF. The DNA of the CDR3 is TGTGCCAGCAGCACCCAACAGGGCCCGAACACTGAAGCTTTCTTT.

The chain is built from TRBV5-1 and TRBJ1-2; D is unresolved. The V end was cut by 6 bases, the J end by 6 bases, with 21 bases between. The CDR3 spans 15 residues. Germline assignment: CDR1 SGHRS and CDR2 YFSETQ. The DNA of the CDR3 is TGCGCCAGCAATGGCAGCCCGCCGAAAGGGAATGGCTACACCTTC. Protein product: CASNGSPPKGNGYTF.

In its sample, this clonotype was seen a few times. V usage is TRBV9 and J usage is TRBJ2-7, with 7 positions matching TRBD2. CDR3 size: 11 residues. Germline values: CDR1 SGDLS, CDR2 YYNGEE. V dropped 5 bases and J dropped 5; count of bases not matched to a gene: 1. Written as DNA, the CDR3 is TGTGCCAGCAGTGGGGGGGACGAGCAGTACTTC. Amino acid sequence: CASSGGDEQYF.

The genes are TRBV7-9 and TRBJ2-1, with D perhaps matching TRBD2 (6 bases). CDR1 SEHNR and CDR2 FQNEAQ come from the germline V gene (reference sequence). V was shortened by 4 bases and J by 8 bases, with 24 bases between the two germline ends. This CDR3 is built from 17 residues. CDR3 protein: CASSSQRARAGGDEQFF. The CDR3 DNA follows: TGTGCCAGCAGCTCACAAAGGGCACGAGCGGGTGGAGATGAGCAGTTCTTC.

This clonotype was detected ten times or more. The DNA for the CDR3 is TGTGCCAGCAGTTCGTCGACAGTAGAGGACTACGAGCAGTACTTC. This sequence encodes CASSSSTVEDYEQYF. The V gene is TRBV28, the J gene TRBJ2-7; perhaps TRBD1 as D (5 bases). Looked up from germline, CDR1 is MDHEN and CDR2 is SYDVKM. The V end was cut by 4 bases, the J end by 3 bases, with 16 bases between. The CDR3 has 15 residues.

The chain is built from TRBV29-1 and TRBJ2-5, with a weak D call TRBD2 (5 bases). The CDR3 is 14 amino acids. With 1 base removed from V and 3 bases from J, the gap between germline ends came to 12 bases. Germline assignment: CDR1 SQVTM and CDR2 ANQGSEA. The DNA of the CDR3 is TGCAGCGTTGAAGGCGTGGAAGCGGAAGAGACCCAGTACTTC. This translates into CSVEGVEAEETQYF.

A few counts support this clonotype. The genes are TRBV25-1 and TRBJ1-1; TRBD1 aligns across 7 bases. V shed 3 bases and J 4 bases; nucleotides not matched to a gene: 2. This CDR3 region has 13 residues. The germline gives CDR1 MGHDK, CDR2 SYGVNS. In nucleotides, the CDR3 is TGTGCCAGCAGTGAGTCAGGGGGCACTGAAGCTTTCTTT. It is translated as CASSESGGTEAFF.

This clonotype has a count of ten or more. This rearrangement joins TRBV5-5 to TRBJ1-1; D not resolved. V lost 1 base, J lost 1 base, and 5 bases lay in between. Germline V CDR1 and CDR2: SGHKS, YYEKEE (reference sequence). The CDR3 has 13 amino acids. CDR3 coding DNA: TGTGCCAGCAGCTTGTCCGAGAACACTGAAGCTTTCTTT. Protein sequence: CASSLSENTEAFF.

Ten or more counts support this clonotype. V usage is TRBV27 and J usage is TRBJ2-1; D not certain. The germline CDR1 and CDR2 sequences are MNHEY and SMNVEV (reference sequence). V was pared by 1 base and J by 9 bases, with 10 bases between. The CDR3 sequence is 13 residues long. The CDR3, as DNA: TGTGCCAGCAGTTTATTGGGTATCAGTGAGCAGTTCTTC. This gives the protein CASSLLGISEQFF.

The sample holds a few counts of this clonotype. The rearrangement joins TRBV29-1 to TRBJ2-1; D is perhaps TRBD2 (5 bases). CDR3 length: 13 residues. V lost 6 bases, J lost 7 bases, and 16 bases lay in between. The germline V gene has CDR1 SQVTM and CDR2 ANQGSEA. The CDR3 loop is CSVAAFGGNEQFF. As DNA, the CDR3 is TGCAGCGTGGCAGCGTTTGGAGGAAATGAGCAGTTCTTC.

The table lists this clonotype with a few counts. The rearrangement links TRBV11-1 to TRBJ2-5; D remains ambiguous. Germline V lookup: CDR1 SGHAT, CDR2 FQDESV (reference sequence). The CDR3 contains 14 residues. The V end was cut by 1 base, the J end by 1 base, with 7 bases between. As DNA, the CDR3 is TGTGCCAGCAGCTTAGACAGCGTCCAAGAGACCCAGTACTTC. Protein: CASSLDSVQETQYF. Full variable domain (remainder filled in from reference TRBV11-1 and TRBJ2-5): EAEVAQSPRYKITEKSQAVAFWCDPISGHATLYWYRQILGQGPELLVQFQDESVVDDSQLPKDRFSAERLKGVDSTLKIQPAELGDSAMYLCASSLDSVQETQYFGPGTRLLVL.

The V call is TRBV7-2, the J call TRBJ2-7, with D uncertain. Trimming pared 3 bases from V and 3 bases from J, leaving 6 bases between. The CDR3 is 12 residues long. Germline V gives CDR1 SGHTA, CDR2 FQGNSA. This CDR3 reads CASSFADYEQYF. DNA of the CDR3: TGTGCCAGCAGCTTCGCAGACTACGAGCAGTACTTC.

The sample holds many counts of this clonotype. V and J are TRBV28 and TRBJ1-1, with D perhaps matching TRBD1 (5 bases). The length of the CDR3 is 14 residues. The ends were cut back, 3 bases at V and 2 bases at J, with 10 bases in the middle. The germline V gene encodes CDR1 MDHEN and CDR2 SYDVKM. The CDR3: CASSLGEGNTEAFF. Written as DNA, the CDR3 is TGTGCCAGCAGTTTGGGGGAGGGAAACACTGAAGCTTTCTTT.

The table lists this clonotype with many counts. The chain recombines TRBV29-1 with TRBJ2-3, with D perhaps matching TRBD1 (5 bases). The CDR3 has 13 amino acids. Looked up from germline, CDR1 is SQVTM and CDR2 is ANQGSEA. V shed 2 bases and J shed 6 bases, with 12 bases lying between them. CDR3 DNA sequence: TGCAGCGTTGAAACACAGGCGGTCGATACGCAGTATTTT. Translation gives CSVETQAVDTQYF.

This clonotype has a handful of counts. This chain connects TRBV7-8 to TRBJ2-7, with 7 bases fitting TRBD2. This CDR3 spans 15 amino acids. V lost 5 bases and J lost 1; bases outside the gene matches: 8. Germline loops: CDR1 SGHVS, CDR2 FQNEAQ. The CDR3 loop reads CASSPREVGSYEQYF. CDR3 bases: TGTGCCAGCAGCCCACGGGAGGTCGGGTCCTACGAGCAGTACTTC.

V and J are TRBV7-6 and TRBJ2-6, with D perhaps assigned TRBD1 or TRBD2 (5 bases each). CDR1 SGHVS and CDR2 FNYEAQ come from the germline V gene. V lost 1 base, J lost 1 base, and 17 bases lay in between. The CDR3 contains 19 residues. The CDR3 region has the DNA TGTGCCAGCAGCTTAGAATTGGGCGGTGAGGGGTCTGGGGCCAACGTCCTGACTTTC. Amino acid sequence: CASSLELGGEGSGANVLTF.

V gene TRBV7-8 combines with J gene TRBJ2-5; 8 bases match TRBD1. The ends lost 0 bases at V and 6 bases at J; junction bases unmatched: 12. The CDR3 loop spans 17 amino acids. Germline CDR1 reads SGHVS; CDR2 reads FQNEAQ. CDR3 in DNA: TGTGCCAGCAGCTTAGCGCGGCAGGGGGCGTTGGTACAGACCCAGTACTTC. Translating it yields CASSLARQGALVQTQYF.

This clonotype was detected ten times or more. The chain has TRBV9 and TRBJ2-3; TRBD2 aligns across 8 bases. This CDR3 region has 16 residues. Germline V CDR1 and CDR2: SGDLS, YYNGEE. The V and J ends lost 0 bases and 2 bases, in that order; junction bases with no gene match: 5. Here the CDR3 reads CASSVDPAGDTDTQYF. The CDR3 region has the DNA TGTGCCAGCAGCGTAGACCCAGCGGGGGACACAGATACGCAGTATTTT. Together with reference TRBV9 and TRBJ2-3, the CDR3 gives the full variable domain: DSGVTQTPKHLITATGQRVTLRCSPRSGDLSVYWYQQSLDQGLQFLIQYYNGEERAKGNILERFSAQQFPDLHSELNLSSLELGDSALYFCASSVDPAGDTDTQYFGPGTRLTVL.

In its sample, this clonotype was seen a few times. V is TRBV4-3 and J is TRBJ2-3, with a possible D match to TRBD2 (6 bases). Germline V CDR1 and CDR2: LGHNA, YSLEER. The CDR3 loop spans 16 amino acids. Trimming removed 0 bases at V and 2 bases at J, with 12 bases between. CDR3 nucleotides: TGCGCCAGCAGCCAAGACGCGGAGGGTAACACAGATACGCAGTATTTT. It translates to CASSQDAEGNTDTQYF.

This clonotype was recorded a few times. V usage is TRBV25-1 and J usage is TRBJ2-3; tentatively, D is TRBD1 (5 bases). The germline V gene has CDR1 MGHDK and CDR2 SYGVNS. CDR3 length equals 14 residues. V was cut by 3 bases and J by 4 bases, with 11 bases left in between. CDR3 protein: CASSEAGRSDTQYF. CDR3 sequence (DNA): TGTGCCAGCAGTGAGGCAGGGCGATCAGATACGCAGTATTTT.

The chain joins TRBV3-1 to TRBJ2-2; 7 nucleotides align to TRBD1. This CDR3 region has 15 residues. Germline assignment: CDR1 LGHDT and CDR2 YNNKEL (reference sequence). V lost 0 bases and J lost 7; bases outside the gene matches: 5. The CDR3: CASSQEKGAIGELFF. Written as DNA, the CDR3 is TGTGCCAGCAGCCAAGAGAAGGGGGCAATCGGGGAGCTGTTTTTT.

The chain uses TRBV7-6 and TRBJ2-3, with TRBD1 matching 11 bases. CDR3 length equals 15 residues. V dropped 5 bases and J dropped 4; count of bases not matched to a gene: 5. Germline-derived CDR1 and CDR2 are SGHVS and FNYEAQ. Here the CDR3 DNA reads TGTGCCAGCAGCCGGACAGGGGGCCTCGCAGATACGCAGTATTTT. Translation gives CASSRTGGLADTQYF.

This clonotype was detected only a few times. The chain combines TRBV7-2 with TRBJ2-3; D gene uncertain. The CDR3 contains 13 residues. The V end was cut by 1 base, the J end by 8 bases, with 10 bases between. The germline gives CDR1 SGHTA, CDR2 FQGNSA. The DNA of the CDR3 is TGTGCCAGCAGCTTAGACATGGTGGCTACGCAGTATTTT. Its protein product is CASSLDMVATQYF.

The V and J genes are TRBV13 and TRBJ2-1; D unresolved. V dropped 5 bases and J dropped 6 bases, with 8 bases sitting between them. The CDR3 is made up of 12 amino acids. The germline gives CDR1 PRHDT, CDR2 FYEKMQ (reference sequence). In nucleotides, the CDR3 is TGTGCCAGCAGCCCAGGTCCCAATGAGCAGTTCTTC. It encodes CASSPGPNEQFF.

The chain uses TRBV12-3 or TRBV12-4 and TRBJ2-1; 9 bases map to TRBD1. The CDR3 is 15 amino acids. V lost 5 bases and J lost 8; bases outside the gene matches: 10. This CDR3 is CASSPGQGFRYEQFF. In DNA, the CDR3 is TGTGCCAGCAGTCCAGGACAGGGGTTCAGGTATGAGCAGTTCTTC.

This clonotype was picked up a small number of times. The rearrangement uses TRBV4-2 and TRBJ1-5, with D possibly TRBD1 on 5 matching bases. With 1 base removed from V and 9 bases from J, the gap between germline ends came to 13 bases. The germline CDR1 and CDR2 sequences are LGHNA and YNFKEQ. CDR3 length: 14 amino acids. Here the CDR3 reads CASSQVVGERPQHF. In nucleotides, the CDR3 is TGTGCCAGCAGCCAAGTTGTGGGGGAACGGCCCCAGCATTTT.

This clonotype was detected only a few times. The genes are TRBV4-2 and TRBJ2-1, with unresolved D. V lost 0 bases to trimming and J lost 4 bases, with 10 bases between them. Looked up from germline, CDR1 is LGHNA and CDR2 is YNFKEQ. The CDR3 covers 15 residues. The DNA for the CDR3 is TGTGCCAGCAGCCAAGATACAAGCGCGTACAATGAGCAGTTCTTC. Translated, it gives CASSQDTSAYNEQFF.

This clonotype was detected only a few times. The chain carries TRBV4-3 and TRBJ2-2; D is possibly TRBD1 (6 bases). V gave up 1 base and J gave up 4 bases, with 10 bases separating them. The germline gives CDR1 LGHNA, CDR2 YSLEER. CDR3 length: 15 amino acids. CDR3 sequence reads: CASSQGPGVTGELFF. The CDR3 DNA reads as TGCGCCAGCAGCCAAGGTCCAGGGGTCACCGGGGAGCTGTTTTTT.

Only a few counts were recorded for this clonotype. J is TRBJ2-7 and V is TRBV4-3; D is undetermined. CDR1 is LGHNA, CDR2 YSLEER, per germline. The length of the CDR3 is 15 residues. Trimming took 1 base from V and 3 from J, leaving 13 bases between them. Here the CDR3 DNA reads TGCGCCAGCAGCCAAGGGACCTTAGGCGACTACGAGCAGTACTTC. The encoded protein is CASSQGTLGDYEQYF.

V gene TRBV5-1 combines with J gene TRBJ1-2; weak D call: TRBD1 (5 bases). The CDR3 sequence is 14 residues long. Germline V CDR1 and CDR2: SGHRS, YFSETQ. Trimming removed 2 bases from V and 4 bases from J, with 12 bases in between. The CDR3 region has the DNA TGCGCCAGCAGCTTAGAGGGGCGAACCTATGGCTACACCTTC. Protein sequence: CASSLEGRTYGYTF.

V gene TRBV5-4 combines with J gene TRBJ1-1; D uncertain. The V end was cut by 8 bases, the J end by 0 bases, with 11 bases between. CDR1 is SGHNT and CDR2 is YYREEE in the germline V gene (reference sequence). CDR3 length equals 13 residues. The CDR3: CASSDTLNTEAFF. CDR3 DNA sequence: TGTGCCAGTTCCGACACCTTGAACACTGAAGCTTTCTTT.